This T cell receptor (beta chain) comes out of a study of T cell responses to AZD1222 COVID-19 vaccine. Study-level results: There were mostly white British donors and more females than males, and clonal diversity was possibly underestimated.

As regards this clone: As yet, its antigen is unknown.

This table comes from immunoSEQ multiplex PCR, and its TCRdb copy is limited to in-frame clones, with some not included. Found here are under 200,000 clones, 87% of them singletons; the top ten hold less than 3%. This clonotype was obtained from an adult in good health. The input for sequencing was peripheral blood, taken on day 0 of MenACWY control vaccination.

The CDR3 DNA is TGTGCCAGCAGCTCTGGACAGGGGTGGGATAATGAAAAACTGTTTTTT. Translating it yields CASSSGQGWDNEKLFF. The chain has TRBV7-6 and TRBJ1-4, with 9 bases fitting TRBD1. Trimming at V came to 4 bases and at J to 4 bases, leaving 7 bases not matched to a gene. CDR3 size: 16 residues. Germline CDR1 and CDR2: SGHVS and FNYEAQ. The whole variable domain, filled in from reference TRBV7-6 and TRBJ1-4, reads GAGVSQSPRYKVTKRGQDVALRCDPISGHVSLYWYRQALGQGPEFLTYFNYEAQQDKSGLPNDRFSAERPEGSISTLTIQRTEQRDSAMYRCASSSGQGWDNEKLFFGSGTQLSVL.